The clone carrying this T cell receptor (beta chain) was seen only once. What it binds is unknown. The record originates from a study of T cell responses to AZD1222 COVID-19 vaccine. General observations from the study: Repertoires were obtained only post-peak T cell response. Vaccine-associated CD4 TCRs spanned spike, dominant at 160-218 and 743-854. Clonal diversity was possibly underestimated, and the donors were mostly white British, with more females.

The CDR3 runs 12 residues. V was trimmed by 3 bases and J by 3 bases, leaving 7 bases between them. Germline V CDR1 and CDR2: SGHRS, YFSETQ. Assay used: immunoSEQ multiplex PCR; TCRdb lists only in-frame clones, some missing. Among 150,000 to 200,000 clones listed, roughly 91% were seen once. The analysis combined second doses at about 4 or about 12 weeks. The clonotype originates from an adult who received the AZD1222 COVID-19 vaccine. The sequenced sample was peripheral blood, obtained 28 days after the second AZD1222 dose. The J gene is TRBJ2-7, the V gene TRBV5-1; D is uncertain. The CDR3 reads CASSSPVYEQYF. CDR3 in DNA: TGCGCCAGCAGCTCGCCCGTCTACGAGCAGTACTTC.